The 12 T cell receptor beta chains reported below all come from one sample, sequenced in a study of T cell responses to AZD1222 COVID-19 vaccine. Libraries were prepared by immunoSEQ multiplex PCR; TCRdb keeps only in-frame clonotypes and omits some of them. The sample shows approximately 110,000 clones, over 75% of them seen only once. This specimen was peripheral blood, taken on day 0 of AZD1222 vaccination. Receptor source: an adult in good health.

V is TRBV19 and J is TRBJ2-7, with D unclear. Trimming left V 7 bases short and J 0 bases short, with 7 bases between. This CDR3 region has 12 residues. Germline V gene sequence: CDR1 LNHDA, CDR2 SQIVND (reference sequence). As DNA, the CDR3 is TGTGCCAGTAAGGGCATCTCCTACGAGCAGTACTTC. This codes for CASKGISYEQYF.

There are a few counts of this clone. This sequence joins TRBV10-3 and TRBJ2-2; D is perhaps TRBD1 (6 bases). This CDR3 contains 13 residues. In germline, CDR1 is ENHRY, CDR2 SYGVKD. The ends were cut back, 6 bases at V and 4 bases at J, with 9 bases in the middle. CDR3 protein: CAIRGRGTGELFF. CDR3 DNA sequence: TGTGCCATCAGAGGCAGGGGCACCGGGGAGCTGTTTTTT.

The chain is built from TRBV13 and TRBJ1-4; weak D call: TRBD1 (5 bases). The V end lost 5 bases, the J end lost 3 bases, and 13 bases lay between the germline ends. Germline V gene lookup returns CDR1 PRHDT and CDR2 FYEKMQ (reference sequence). This CDR3 has 15 residues. This chain's CDR3 is CASSTSGFPNEKLFF. The CDR3 DNA follows: TGTGCCAGCAGCACTTCAGGGTTCCCTAATGAAAAACTGTTTTTT.

The gene calls are TRBV28 and TRBJ2-2; the D gene is possibly TRBD1 (5 bases). The CDR3 runs to 16 residues. CDR1 MDHEN and CDR2 SYDVKM come from the germline V gene. V was cut by 7 bases and J by 6 bases, with 21 bases left in between. Here the CDR3 reads CASNPLPGDSPGELFF. The CDR3 DNA reads as TGTGCCAGCAACCCCCTACCAGGCGACAGCCCCGGGGAGCTGTTTTTT.

The chain carries TRBV24-1 and TRBJ1-2; 8 positions match TRBD1. Germline CDR1 reads KGHDR; CDR2 reads SFDVKD. There are 14 residues in the CDR3. V shed 3 bases, J shed 6 bases, and the junction held 5 bases outside the gene matches. CDR3: CATSDADRVNGYTF. In nucleotides, the CDR3 is TGTGCCACCAGTGATGCGGACAGGGTAAATGGCTACACCTTC.

The chain is built from TRBV5-1 and TRBJ1-3; possible D gene TRBD1, 5 bases. The germline CDR1 and CDR2 sequences are SGHRS and YFSETQ. There are 16 residues in the CDR3. V was clipped by 2 bases and J by 2 bases, with 14 bases between them. The CDR3: CASSFGIGATGNTIYF. CDR3 coding DNA: TGCGCCAGCAGCTTTGGGATAGGGGCCACTGGAAACACCATATATTTT.

The chain uses TRBV9 and TRBJ1-1; TRBD1 might be the D (6 bases). The germline V gene encodes CDR1 SGDLS and CDR2 YYNGEE. V was clipped by 4 bases and J by 0 bases, with 10 bases between them. The CDR3 runs 14 residues. The CDR3 sequence: CASSQGFMNTEAFF. CDR3 coding DNA: TGTGCCAGCAGCCAGGGGTTTATGAACACTGAAGCTTTCTTT.

The chain joins TRBV11-3 to TRBJ2-3, with 12 positions matching TRBD2. Germline loops: CDR1 SGHNT, CDR2 YENEEA. There are 19 residues in the CDR3. Trimming cost V 5 bases and J 2 bases; bases outside gene matches: 14. Here the CDR3 reads CASSIGNRLAGEHTDTQYF. As DNA, the CDR3 is TGTGCCAGCAGCATCGGGAACAGACTAGCGGGGGAACACACAGATACGCAGTATTTT. Filled out from reference TRBV11-3 and TRBJ2-3, the complete variable domain reads EAGVVQSPRYKIIEKKQPVAFWCNPISGHNTLYWYLQNLGQGPELLIRYENEEAVDDSQLPKDRFSAERLKGVDSTLKIQPAELGDSAVYLCASSIGNRLAGEHTDTQYFGPGTRLTVL.

This chain links TRBV7-9 with TRBJ1-1; the D is unclear. The V end lost 10 bases, the J end lost 1 base, and 19 bases lay between the germline ends. Germline V CDR1 and CDR2: SEHNR, FQNEAQ (reference sequence). The CDR3 is 15 amino acids. CDR3 residues: CATTLGLRQNTEAFF. Written as DNA, the CDR3 is TGTGCCACCACCTTGGGGTTGAGACAGAACACTGAAGCTTTCTTT. The whole variable domain, remainder taken from reference TRBV7-9 and TRBJ1-1, is DTGVSQNPRHKITKRGQNVTFRCDPISEHNRLYWYRQTLGQGPEFLTYFQNEAQLEKSRLLSDRFSAERPKGSFSTLEIQRTEQGDSAMYLCATTLGLRQNTEAFFGQGTRLTVV.

The chain employs TRBV28 and TRBJ1-2; D may be TRBD1 (6 bases). Trimming left V 6 bases short and J 4 bases short, with 12 bases between. There are 13 residues in the CDR3. The V gene's germline CDR1 is MDHEN and CDR2 SYDVKM. CDR3 in DNA: TGTGCCAGCAGCCTGAGGGGGGTCTATGGCTACACCTTC. Its translation: CASSLRGVYGYTF.

CDR3 sequence (DNA): TGTGCCAGCAGTCCTTCCGCGAGCAACACCGGGGAGCTGTTTTTT. Translating it yields CASSPSASNTGELFF. The chain is built from TRBV6-5 and TRBJ2-2; D is unresolved. The CDR3 extends over 15 amino acids. Germline V gene lookup returns CDR1 MNHEY and CDR2 SVGAGI. The V gene lost 5 bases and the J gene lost 2 bases, with 12 bases spanning the gap.

There are a few counts of this clone. The chain employs TRBV19 and TRBJ1-1; no clear D. The CDR3 has 15 residues. Trimming removed 6 bases at V and 0 bases at J, with 14 bases between. Per the germline V gene, CDR1 is LNHDA and CDR2 is SQIVND (reference sequence). The chain's CDR3 is CASRLSKPMNTEAFF. CDR3 nucleotides: TGTGCCAGTAGATTATCCAAGCCTATGAACACTGAAGCTTTCTTT. Looking up the rest from reference TRBV19 and TRBJ1-1 gives the full variable domain: DGGITQSPKYLFRKEGQNVTLSCEQNLNHDAMYWYRQDPGQGLRLIYYSQIVNDFQKGDIAEGYSVSREKKESFPLTVTSAQKNPTAFYLCASRLSKPMNTEAFFGQGTRLTVV.